This T cell receptor beta chain came from a study of cytomegalovirus exposure and HLA in healthy donors. This PCR relied on a set of 60 Vbeta primers and 13 Jbeta primers. This table comes from immunoSEQ multiplex PCR, and its TCRdb copy is limited to in-frame clones, with some not included. The profile shows 80,000 to 100,000 clones, about 81% of them singletons. The CDR3 totals 15 residues. The V end was cut by 4 bases, the J end by 3 bases, with 16 bases between. CDR1 is SGHNT and CDR2 is YYREEE in the germline V gene (reference sequence). This clone was counted a few times. The material sequenced was PBMCs. This receptor was taken from a middle-aged man in good health and CMV-seronegative. The chain is built from TRBV5-4 and TRBJ1-1, with a possible D match to TRBD1 (6 bases). This chain's CDR3 is CASSVPGQRDTEAFF. DNA for the CDR3: TGTGCCAGCAGCGTACCGGGACAAAGGGACACTGAAGCTTTCTTT.